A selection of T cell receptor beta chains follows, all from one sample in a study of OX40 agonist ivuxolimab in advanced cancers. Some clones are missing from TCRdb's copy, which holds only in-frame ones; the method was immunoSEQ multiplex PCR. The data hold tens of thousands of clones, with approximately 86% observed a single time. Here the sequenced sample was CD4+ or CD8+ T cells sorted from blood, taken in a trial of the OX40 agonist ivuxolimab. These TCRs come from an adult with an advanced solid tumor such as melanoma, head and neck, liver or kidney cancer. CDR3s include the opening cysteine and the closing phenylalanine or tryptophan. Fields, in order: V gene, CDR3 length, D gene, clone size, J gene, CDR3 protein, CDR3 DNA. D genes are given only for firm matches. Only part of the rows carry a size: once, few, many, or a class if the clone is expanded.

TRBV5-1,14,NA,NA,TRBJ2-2,CASSLGGNTGELFF,TGCGCCAGCAGCTTGGGTGGTAACACCGGGGAGCTGTTTTTT
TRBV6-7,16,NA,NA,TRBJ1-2,CASYIVLRRGYGGYTF,TGTGCCAGCTATATCGTTCTCAGGAGGGGATATGGAGGCTACACCTTC
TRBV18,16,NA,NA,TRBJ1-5,CASSPVDRGGNQPQHF,TGTGCCAGCTCACCAGTGGACCGCGGGGGAAATCAGCCCCAGCATTTT
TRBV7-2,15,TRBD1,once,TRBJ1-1,CASSSNRGQGTEAFF,TGTGCCAGCAGCTCCAACAGGGGGCAAGGGACTGAAGCTTTCTTT
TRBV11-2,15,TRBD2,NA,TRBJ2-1,CASSFLAGGPNEQFF,TGTGCCAGCAGCTTCCTAGCGGGGGGGCCCAATGAGCAGTTCTTC
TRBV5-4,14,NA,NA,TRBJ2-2,CASSLTENTGELFF,TGTGCCAGCAGCTTGACAGAAAACACCGGGGAGCTGTTTTTT
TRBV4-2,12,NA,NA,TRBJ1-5,CASGGVGQPQHF,TGTGCCAGCGGAGGGGTCGGTCAGCCCCAGCATTTT
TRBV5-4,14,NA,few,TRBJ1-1,CASARTRGNTEAFF,TGTGCCAGCGCTAGGACACGGGGGAACACTGAAGCTTTCTTT
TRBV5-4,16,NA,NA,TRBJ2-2,CASSSGSQTNTGELFF,TGTGCCAGCAGCTCAGGGTCTCAGACGAACACCGGGGAGCTGTTTTTT
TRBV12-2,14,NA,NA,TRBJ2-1,CASRLMRGLNEQFF,TGTGCAAGTCGCTTAATGAGGGGTTTGAATGAGCAGTTCTTC
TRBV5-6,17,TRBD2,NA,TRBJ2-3,CASTRLAGALLTDTQYF,TGTGCCAGCACCCGACTAGCGGGGGCTCTTCTCACAGATACGCAGTATTTT
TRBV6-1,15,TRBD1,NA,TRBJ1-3,CASSEEGAKGNTIYF,TGTGCCAGCAGTGAAGAGGGGGCGAAAGGAAACACCATATATTTT
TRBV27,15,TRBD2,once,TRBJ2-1,CASSLSGTSRFEQFF,TGTGCCAGCAGTTTATCCGGGACTAGTCGCTTCGAGCAGTTCTTC
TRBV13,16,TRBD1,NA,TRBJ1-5,CASSLPEGAGKQPQHF,TGTGCCAGCAGCTTACCTGAGGGGGCAGGAAAACAGCCCCAGCATTTT
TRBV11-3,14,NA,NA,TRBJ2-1,CASSLGAEYNEQFF,TGTGCCAGCAGCTTAGGGGCTGAGTACAATGAGCAGTTCTTC
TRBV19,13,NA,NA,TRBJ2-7,CASSIVGTYEQYF,TGTGCCAGTAGTATAGTAGGGACCTACGAGCAGTACTTC
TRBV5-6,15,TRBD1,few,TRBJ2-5,CASSLGQGAQETQYF,TGTGCCAGCAGCTTGGGGCAGGGGGCCCAAGAGACCCAGTACTTC
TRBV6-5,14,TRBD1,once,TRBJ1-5,CASSLTGGNQPQHF,TGTGCCAGCAGTCTTACAGGGGGCAATCAGCCCCAGCATTTT
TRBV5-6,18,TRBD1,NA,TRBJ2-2,CASRRPGLGQGRSGELFF,TGTGCCAGCAGACGGCCTGGATTGGGACAGGGCAGGTCCGGGGAGCTGTTTTTT
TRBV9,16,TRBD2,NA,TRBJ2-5,CASSPGLAGVMETQYF,TGTGCCAGCAGCCCTGGACTAGCGGGGGTCATGGAGACCCAGTACTTC
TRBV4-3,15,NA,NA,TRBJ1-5,CASSQDSGGNQPQHF,TGCGCCAGCAGCCAAGATTCGGGGGGTAATCAGCCCCAGCATTTT
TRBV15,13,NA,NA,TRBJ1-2,CATSREEFYGYTF,TGTGCCACCAGCAGAGAGGAGTTCTATGGCTACACCTTC
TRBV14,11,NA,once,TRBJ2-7,CASSPGYEQYF,TGTGCCAGCAGCCCCGGCTACGAGCAGTACTTC
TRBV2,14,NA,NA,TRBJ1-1,CASSERLVNTEAFF,TGTGCCAGCAGTGAGAGGTTAGTTAACACTGAAGCTTTCTTT
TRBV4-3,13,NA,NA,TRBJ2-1,CASSQKVGNEQFF,TGCGCCAGCAGCCAAAAGGTCGGCAATGAGCAGTTCTTC
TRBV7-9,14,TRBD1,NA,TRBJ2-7,CASRRDRESSEQYF,TGTGCCAGCAGACGAGACAGGGAATCCTCCGAGCAGTACTTC
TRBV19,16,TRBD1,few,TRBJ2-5,CASSGDPTGDWETQYF,TGTGCCAGTAGTGGCGACCCGACAGGGGATTGGGAGACCCAGTACTTC
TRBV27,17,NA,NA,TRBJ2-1,CASSLSRVARSYNEQFF,TGTGCCAGCAGTTTATCGCGGGTAGCCCGCTCCTACAATGAGCAGTTCTTC
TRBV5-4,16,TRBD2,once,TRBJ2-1,CASSPSGGGSYNEQFF,TGTGCCAGCAGCCCTAGCGGGGGGGGCTCCTACAATGAGCAGTTCTTC
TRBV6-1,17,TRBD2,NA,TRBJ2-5,CASSEKRSSGYQETQYF,TGTGCCAGCAGTGAAAAACGTTCTAGCGGGTACCAAGAGACCCAGTACTTC
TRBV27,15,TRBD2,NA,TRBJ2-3,CASRNSGGGIDTQYF,TGTGCCAGCAGAAATAGCGGGGGGGGTATAGATACGCAGTATTTT
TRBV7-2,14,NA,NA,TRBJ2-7,CASSRDFSSYEQYF,TGTGCCAGCAGTCGGGACTTTAGCTCCTACGAGCAGTACTTC
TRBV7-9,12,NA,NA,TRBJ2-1,CASSPEEKEQFF,TGTGCCAGCAGTCCAGAGGAGAAGGAGCAGTTCTTC
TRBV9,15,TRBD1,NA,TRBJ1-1,CASSPRTGGNTEAFF,TGTGCCAGCAGCCCCCGGACAGGGGGGAACACTGAAGCTTTCTTT
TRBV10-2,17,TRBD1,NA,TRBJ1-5,CASSAATGGRSNQPQHF,TGCGCCAGCAGTGCCGCGACAGGGGGACGGAGCAATCAGCCCCAGCATTTT
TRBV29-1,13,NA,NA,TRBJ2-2,CSFNLDDTGELFF,TGCAGCTTTAATTTGGATGACACCGGGGAGCTGTTTTTT
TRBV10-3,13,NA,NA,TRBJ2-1,CAISPRDYNEQFF,TGTGCCATCAGTCCCCGGGACTACAATGAGCAGTTCTTC
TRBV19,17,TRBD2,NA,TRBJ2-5,CASSRTASGGHQETQYF,TGTGCCAGTAGTAGAACCGCTAGCGGGGGGCACCAAGAGACCCAGTACTTC
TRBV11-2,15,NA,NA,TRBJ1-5,CASSLAGVPNQPQHF,TGTGCCAGCAGCTTAGCGGGGGTCCCCAATCAGCCCCAGCATTTT
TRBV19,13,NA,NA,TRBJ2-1,CASSISQDNEQFF,TGTGCCAGTAGTATCTCTCAAGACAATGAGCAGTTCTTC
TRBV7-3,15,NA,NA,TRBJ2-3,CASSQQGGLTDTQYF,TGTGCCAGCAGCCAACAGGGTGGGTTGACAGATACGCAGTATTTT
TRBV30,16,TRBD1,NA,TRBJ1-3,CAWSRQGVSSGNTIYF,TGTGCCTGGTCTCGACAGGGCGTTAGCTCTGGAAACACCATATATTTT
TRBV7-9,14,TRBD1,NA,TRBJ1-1,CASRFWTGRPEAFF,TGTGCCAGCAGATTTTGGACAGGGCGCCCTGAAGCTTTCTTT
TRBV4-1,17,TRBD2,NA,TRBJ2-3,CASSQGGAGGGTDTQYF,TGCGCCAGCAGCCAAGGGGGTGCGGGGGGGGGCACAGATACGCAGTATTTT
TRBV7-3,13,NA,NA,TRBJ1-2,CASSPHQDTGYTF,TGTGCCAGCAGCCCACACCAGGACACTGGCTACACCTTC
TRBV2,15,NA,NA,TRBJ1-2,CASLESGQTFGGYTF,TGTGCCAGCCTCGAGAGCGGACAGACCTTTGGAGGCTACACCTTC
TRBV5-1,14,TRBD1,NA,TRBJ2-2,CASSYTGGSGELFF,TGCGCCAGCAGCTATACAGGGGGTTCCGGGGAGCTGTTTTTT
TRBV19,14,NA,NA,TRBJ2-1,CASSMVRTNNEQFF,TGTGCCAGTAGTATGGTCAGGACTAACAATGAGCAGTTCTTC
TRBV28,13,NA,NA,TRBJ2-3,CASRGRITDTQYF,TGTGCCAGTCGGGGAAGAATCACAGATACGCAGTATTTT
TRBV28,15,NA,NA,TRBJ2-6,CASSLAGAGANVLTF,TGTGCCAGCAGTTTAGCAGGGGCTGGGGCCAACGTCCTGACTTTC
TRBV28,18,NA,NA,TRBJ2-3,CASSLARQGVANTDTQYF,TGTGCCAGCAGTTTGGCGCGGCAGGGTGTTGCTAACACAGATACGCAGTATTTT
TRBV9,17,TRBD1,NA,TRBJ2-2,CASSVDHRGRYTGELFF,TGTGCCAGCAGCGTAGACCACAGGGGGCGGTACACCGGGGAGCTGTTTTTT
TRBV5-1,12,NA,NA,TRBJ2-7,CASRHDGYEQYF,TGCGCCAGCAGACACGACGGCTACGAGCAGTACTTC
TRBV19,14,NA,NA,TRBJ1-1,CASSIRAGYTEAFF,TGTGCCAGTAGTATCAGAGCAGGGTACACTGAAGCTTTCTTT
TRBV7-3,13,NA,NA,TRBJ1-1,CASSLRWDAEAFF,TGTGCCAGCAGCTTAAGATGGGACGCTGAAGCTTTCTTT
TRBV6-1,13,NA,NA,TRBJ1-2,CASSETGNYGYTF,TGTGCCAGCAGTGAAACAGGGAACTATGGCTACACCTTC
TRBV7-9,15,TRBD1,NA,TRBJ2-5,CASSLGDRGHGTQYF,TGTGCCAGCAGCTTAGGGGACAGGGGGCACGGGACCCAGTACTTC
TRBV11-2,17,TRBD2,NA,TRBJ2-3,CASSAGLAGGYTDTQYF,TGTGCCAGCAGTGCCGGACTAGCGGGGGGTTACACAGATACGCAGTATTTT